A selection of T cell receptor beta chains follows, all from one sample in a study of blood T cell repertoires in COVID-19. Assay used: immunoSEQ multiplex PCR; TCRdb lists only in-frame clones, some missing. The sample lists roughly 180,000 clones, approximately 85% occurring once. The sequencing sample was made of peripheral blood. The origin of the receptors is a woman aged 60-75 years with acute or convalescent COVID-19. The CDR3 runs from the conserved cysteine through the conserved F or W. The D gene is left open where the match is weak. Clone size is not always given. Where it is, it says once, few, many or a class for expanded clones.

TRBD2	TRBV28	TRBJ2-7	NA	CASSPGTSGRIAYEQYF	TGTGCCAGCAGTCCCGGGACTAGCGGGAGGATCGCGTACGAGCAGTACTTC
NA	TRBV2	TRBJ2-1	NA	CAASGEQFF	TGTGCCGCCAGCGGTGAGCAGTTCTTC
NA	TRBV28	TRBJ1-2	NA	CASTKLQGSFAVYGYTF	TGTGCCAGCACCAAGCTCCAGGGATCCTTTGCAGTCTATGGCTACACCTTC
NA	TRBV2	TRBJ2-5	few	CASRGGAKTQYF	TGTGCCAGCAGGGGGGGGGCAAAGACCCAGTACTTC
TRBD1	TRBV11-2	TRBJ1-1	NA	CASSGGTGAEAFF	TGTGCCAGCAGCGGTGGGACAGGGGCTGAAGCTTTCTTT
NA	TRBV3-1/TRBV3-2	TRBJ1-4	NA	CASSQGGGRNEKLFF	TGTGCCAGCAGCCAAGGCGGGGGGCGGAATGAAAAACTGTTTTTT
TRBD2	TRBV6-5	TRBJ2-3	NA	CASSYSSSGGTDTQYF	TGTGCCAGCAGTTACTCGTCTAGCGGAGGCACAGATACGCAGTATTTT
NA	TRBV5-5	TRBJ2-7	NA	CASSLAARGSSYEQYF	TGTGCCAGCAGCTTGGCCGCTAGGGGGAGCTCCTACGAGCAGTACTTC
NA	TRBV19	TRBJ2-3	NA	CASSKRREGTDTQYF	TGTGCCAGTAGTAAGCGGCGGGAAGGCACAGATACGCAGTATTTT
TRBD1	TRBV18	TRBJ2-7	few	CASSPRTGEEQYF	TGTGCCAGCTCACCACGCACAGGGGAAGAGCAGTACTTC
NA	TRBV19	TRBJ1-2	NA	CASSIGVVEGGYTF	TGTGCCAGTAGTATTGGCGTGGTGGAGGGTGGCTACACCTTC
NA	TRBV19	TRBJ2-5	NA	CASSLGNQETQYF	TGTGCCAGTAGTCTCGGGAACCAAGAGACCCAGTACTTC
NA	TRBV19	TRBJ1-2	NA	CASSTVDRSSSGYTF	TGTGCCAGTAGTACAGTTGACAGGTCGAGTAGCGGCTACACCTTC
TRBD1	TRBV15	TRBJ1-2	NA	CATSSSGTGRIGGYTF	TGTGCCACCAGCAGTTCCGGGACAGGGAGGATTGGTGGCTACACCTTC
NA	TRBV30	TRBJ1-6	NA	CAWRGAGLIPLHF	TGTGCCTGGAGGGGGGCAGGCCTGATACCCCTCCACTTT
NA	TRBV9	TRBJ1-1	NA	CASSLLGAGGTEAFF	TGTGCCAGCAGCTTGCTCGGAGCGGGCGGCACTGAAGCTTTCTTT
NA	TRBV29-1	TRBJ1-1	NA	CSVVPLGEAFF	TGCAGCGTTGTACCCCTCGGGGAAGCTTTCTTT
NA	TRBV6-5	TRBJ1-6	NA	CASTPSLGGSPLHF	TGTGCCAGCACCCCCAGCCTTGGGGGGTCACCCCTCCACTTT
NA	TRBV5-1	TRBJ2-1	NA	CASSPGGRGNEQFF	TGCGCCAGCAGCCCCGGAGGGCGAGGCAATGAGCAGTTCTTC
NA	TRBV5-6	TRBJ2-3	once	CASSLVWELTSTDTQYF	TGTGCCAGCAGCTTGGTGTGGGAGTTAACTAGCACAGATACGCAGTATTTT
NA	TRBV14	TRBJ1-1	few	CASTRGLSDTEAFF	TGTGCCAGCACCCGCGGTCTGTCGGACACTGAAGCTTTCTTT
TRBD2	TRBV5-1	TRBJ2-1	NA	CASSLRLADNEQFF	TGCGCCAGCAGCTTAAGACTAGCGGACAATGAGCAGTTCTTC
TRBD2	TRBV29-1	TRBJ2-2	NA	CSVGASGSFTGELFF	TGCAGCGTTGGCGCTAGCGGGAGCTTCACCGGGGAGCTGTTTTTT
TRBD1	TRBV5-1	TRBJ2-7	NA	CASSNDRVNYEQYF	TGCGCCAGCAGCAACGACAGGGTCAACTACGAGCAGTACTTC
NA	TRBV3-1/TRBV3-2	TRBJ1-1	NA	CASSQEQAATEAFF	TGTGCCAGCAGCCAAGAACAGGCCGCTACTGAAGCTTTCTTT
NA	TRBV5-1	TRBJ2-1	NA	CASSLGGPGSYNEQFF	TGCGCCAGCAGCTTGGGGGGTCCAGGGTCCTACAATGAGCAGTTCTTC
NA	TRBV7-7	TRBJ1-5	NA	CALKPRRQGDQPQHF	TGTGCCCTAAAACCCCGAAGGCAGGGTGATCAGCCCCAGCATTTT
TRBD1	TRBV5-6	TRBJ1-2	NA	CASSSGQVPRGGYTF	TGTGCCAGCAGCTCCGGACAGGTTCCCCGGGGGGGCTACACCTTC
NA	TRBV2	TRBJ2-1	NA	CASSEGGQGKNEQFF	TGTGCCAGCAGTGAAGGGGGCCAGGGTAAGAATGAGCAGTTCTTC
NA	TRBV20-1	TRBJ1-1	NA	CSASGGRGTEAFF	TGCAGTGCTAGTGGGGGGCGAGGCACTGAAGCTTTCTTT
NA	TRBV24-1	TRBJ2-3	NA	CATSETIGVTDTQYF	TGTGCCACCAGTGAAACTATTGGAGTGACAGATACGCAGTATTTT
NA	TRBV27	TRBJ2-7	NA	CASLARQGLGEQYF	TGTGCCAGTCTTGCTCGGCAGGGCCTGGGGGAGCAGTACTTC